There are many counts of the clone carrying this T cell receptor (beta chain). V trimming: 6 bases; J trimming: 6 bases; junction bases outside the gene matches: 11. Germline V gene sequence: CDR1 SQVTM, CDR2 ANQGSEA. This CDR3 is 14 amino acids long. Library construction for TCR beta used iRepertoire HTBI primers and Arm-PCR of CDR3 regions. Each CDR3 protein gets one entry after TCRdb re-called the multiplex PCR reads with MiXCR. Among under 450,000 distinct CDR3 sequences listed, around 20% were seen once. Noted time point: persistent/refractory GD, antithyroid drugs over 5 years with positive TRAb. After RNA was extracted from PBMCs, the TCR library was made from it. The sample comes from a study of regulatory T cells in long-lasting Graves disease.

The V and J genes are TRBV29-1 and TRBJ1-5; 7 bases align to TRBD1. Sequences were derived from peripheral blood mononuclear cells (PBMCs), sampled when the disease was refractory, from a patient treated with antithyroid drugs. The origin of this receptor is a female donor with Graves disease. CDR3 sequence reads: CSVAKGATGQPQHF. CDR3 coding DNA: TGCAGCGTCGCTAAGGGGGCAACGGGTCAGCCCCAGCATTTT.